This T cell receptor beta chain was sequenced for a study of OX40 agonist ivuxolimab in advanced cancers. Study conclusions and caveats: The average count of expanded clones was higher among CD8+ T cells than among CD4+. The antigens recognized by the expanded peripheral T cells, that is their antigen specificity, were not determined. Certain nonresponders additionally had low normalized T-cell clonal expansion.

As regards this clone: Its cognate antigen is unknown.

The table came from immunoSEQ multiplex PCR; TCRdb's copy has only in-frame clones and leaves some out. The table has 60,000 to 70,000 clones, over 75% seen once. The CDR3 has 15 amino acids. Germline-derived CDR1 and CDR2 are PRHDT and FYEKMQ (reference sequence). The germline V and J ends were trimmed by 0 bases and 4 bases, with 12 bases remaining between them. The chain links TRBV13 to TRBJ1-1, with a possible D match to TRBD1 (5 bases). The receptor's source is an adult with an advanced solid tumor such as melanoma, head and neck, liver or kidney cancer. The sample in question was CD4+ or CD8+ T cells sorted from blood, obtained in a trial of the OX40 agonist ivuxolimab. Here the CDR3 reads CASSLGGGGGTEAFF. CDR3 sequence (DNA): TGTGCCAGCAGCTTAGGAGGCGGGGGGGGCACTGAAGCTTTCTTT.